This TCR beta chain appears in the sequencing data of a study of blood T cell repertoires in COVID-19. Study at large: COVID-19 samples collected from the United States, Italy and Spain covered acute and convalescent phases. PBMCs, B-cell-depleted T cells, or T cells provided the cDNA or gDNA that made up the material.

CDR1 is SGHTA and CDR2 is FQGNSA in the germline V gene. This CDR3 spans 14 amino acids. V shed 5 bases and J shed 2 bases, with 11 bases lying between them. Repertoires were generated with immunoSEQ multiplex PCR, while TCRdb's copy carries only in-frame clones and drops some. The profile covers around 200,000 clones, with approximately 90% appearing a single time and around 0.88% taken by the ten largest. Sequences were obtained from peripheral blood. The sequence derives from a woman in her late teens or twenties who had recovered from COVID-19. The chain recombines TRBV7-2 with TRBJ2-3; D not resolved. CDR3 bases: TGTGCCAGCAGCCCTGAGTTCTCCACAGATACGCAGTATTTT. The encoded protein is CASSPEFSTDTQYF. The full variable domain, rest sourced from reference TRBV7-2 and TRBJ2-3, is GAGVSQSPSNKVTEKGKDVELRCDPISGHTALYWYRQSLGQGLEFLIYFQGNSAPDKSGLPSDRFSAERTGGSVSTLTIQRTQQEDSAVYLCASSPEFSTDTQYFGPGTRLTVL.